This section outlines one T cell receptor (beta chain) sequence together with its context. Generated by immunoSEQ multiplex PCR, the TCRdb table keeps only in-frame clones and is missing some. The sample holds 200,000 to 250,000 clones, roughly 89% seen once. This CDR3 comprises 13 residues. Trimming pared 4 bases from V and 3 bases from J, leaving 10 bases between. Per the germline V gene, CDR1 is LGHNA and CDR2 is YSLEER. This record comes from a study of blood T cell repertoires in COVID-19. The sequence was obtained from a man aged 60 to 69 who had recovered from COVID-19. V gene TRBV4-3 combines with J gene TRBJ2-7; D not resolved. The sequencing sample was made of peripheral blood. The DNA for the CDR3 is TGCGCCAGCAGCCCGGGTACGGACTACGAGCAGTACTTC. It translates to CASSPGTDYEQYF.